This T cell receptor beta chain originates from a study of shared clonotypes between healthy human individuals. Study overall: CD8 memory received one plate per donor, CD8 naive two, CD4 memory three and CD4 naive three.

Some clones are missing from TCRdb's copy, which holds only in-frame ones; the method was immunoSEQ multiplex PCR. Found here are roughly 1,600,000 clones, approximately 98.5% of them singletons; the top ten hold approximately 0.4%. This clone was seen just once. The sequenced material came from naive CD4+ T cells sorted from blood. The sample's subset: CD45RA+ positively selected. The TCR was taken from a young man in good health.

CDR3: CASGLDRVGEQYF. DNA of the CDR3: TGTGCCAGCGGATTGGACAGGGTCGGCGAGCAGTACTTC. This chain joins TRBV6-5 and TRBJ2-7, with 8 bases identical to TRBD1. J lost 6 bases, V lost 8 bases, and 9 bases had no gene match. The CDR3 runs to 13 residues. Germline V gene data show CDR1 as MNHEY and CDR2 as SVGAGI.